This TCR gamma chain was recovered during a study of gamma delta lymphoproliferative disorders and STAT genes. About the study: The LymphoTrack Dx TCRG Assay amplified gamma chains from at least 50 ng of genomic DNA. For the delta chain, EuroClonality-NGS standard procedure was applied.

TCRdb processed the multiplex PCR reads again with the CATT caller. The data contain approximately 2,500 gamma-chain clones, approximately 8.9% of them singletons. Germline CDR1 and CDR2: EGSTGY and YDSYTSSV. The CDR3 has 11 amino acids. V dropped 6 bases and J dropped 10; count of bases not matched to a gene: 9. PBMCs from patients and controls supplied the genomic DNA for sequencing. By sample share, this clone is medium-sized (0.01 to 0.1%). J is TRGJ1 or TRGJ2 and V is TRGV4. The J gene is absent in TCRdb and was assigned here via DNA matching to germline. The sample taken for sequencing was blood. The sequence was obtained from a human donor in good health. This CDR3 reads CATWSGGKKLF. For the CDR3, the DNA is TGTGCCACCTGGTCTGGGGGGAAGAAACTCTTT.